The rows below give T cell receptor beta chains drawn from one sample of a study of T-cell memory formation after mild COVID-19. TCRdb processed the 5' RACE reads anew with MiXCR; each CDR3 protein has one entry. The table includes approximately 150,000 distinct CDR3 sequences, more than 12% detected once. Sequenced: PBMCs or a T cell subset sorted from them (not recorded which). The receptors stem from an adult woman who had mild COVID-19 (a few samples of this study predate the infection). Cell type and time point are not known. Both conserved end residues are part of each CDR3. D genes are given only for firm matches. The size field is filled for only some rows; it gives once, few, many or a size class.

j_gene: TRBJ2-7; d_gene: -; v_gene: TRBV11-3; abundance: -; CDR3aa: CASSYWGGGIYEQYF; CDR3nt: TGTGCCAGCAGCTATTGGGGAGGGGGCATCTACGAGCAGTACTTC
j_gene: TRBJ2-7; d_gene: -; v_gene: TRBV11-2; abundance: -; CDR3aa: CASSPPSATEFYEQYF; CDR3nt: TGTGCCAGCAGCCCCCCTTCCGCGACAGAATTCTACGAGCAGTACTTC
j_gene: TRBJ2-7; d_gene: TRBD1; v_gene: TRBV4-1; abundance: -; CDR3aa: CASSQLPGTGVAYEQYF; CDR3nt: TGCGCCAGCAGCCAGCTCCCCGGGACAGGGGTTGCCTACGAGCAGTACTTC
j_gene: TRBJ2-7; d_gene: -; v_gene: TRBV29-1; abundance: few; CDR3aa: CSVGVSSYEQYF; CDR3nt: TGCAGCGTTGGTGTGAGCTCCTACGAGCAGTACTTC
j_gene: TRBJ2-1; d_gene: TRBD2; v_gene: TRBV4-1; abundance: -; CDR3aa: CASSQVQKREEQFF; CDR3nt: TGCGCCAGCAGCCAAGTTCAGAAGCGGGAGGAGCAGTTCTTC
j_gene: TRBJ2-1; d_gene: TRBD1; v_gene: TRBV7-2; abundance: few; CDR3aa: CASSRRGDRGRDEQFF; CDR3nt: TGTGCCAGCAGCCGGAGGGGGGACAGGGGGCGCGATGAGCAGTTCTTC
j_gene: TRBJ2-3; d_gene: -; v_gene: TRBV7-6; abundance: -; CDR3aa: CASSHPSADTQYF; CDR3nt: TGTGCCAGCAGCCACCCCAGCGCCGATACGCAGTATTTT
j_gene: TRBJ2-1; d_gene: TRBD1; v_gene: TRBV5-1; abundance: -; CDR3aa: CASSFRQGLDEQFF; CDR3nt: TGCGCCAGCAGCTTTCGACAGGGTCTTGATGAGCAGTTCTTC
j_gene: TRBJ2-1; d_gene: -; v_gene: TRBV4-3; abundance: -; CDR3aa: CASSQDMASRYNEQFF; CDR3nt: TGCGCCAGCAGCCAAGATATGGCTAGCAGATACAATGAGCAGTTCTTC
j_gene: TRBJ2-7; d_gene: TRBD2; v_gene: TRBV19; abundance: -; CDR3aa: CASSITSGSPLFYEQYF; CDR3nt: TGTGCCAGTAGTATAACTAGCGGTTCCCCACTCTTCTACGAGCAGTACTTC
j_gene: TRBJ1-4; d_gene: TRBD1; v_gene: TRBV7-8; abundance: -; CDR3aa: CASSGLGQREEKLFF; CDR3nt: TGTGCCAGCAGCGGCCTGGGACAGAGGGAGGAAAAACTGTTTTTT
j_gene: TRBJ2-1; d_gene: TRBD2; v_gene: TRBV12-3/TRBV12-4; abundance: many; CDR3aa: CASTLTSGSYNEQFF; CDR3nt: TGTGCCAGCACCTTGACTAGCGGCTCCTACAATGAGCAGTTCTTC
j_gene: TRBJ2-7; d_gene: -; v_gene: TRBV7-9; abundance: -; CDR3aa: CASSLNEGRVYEQYF; CDR3nt: TGTGCCAGCAGCTTAAATGAGGGCAGAGTCTACGAGCAGTACTTC
j_gene: TRBJ1-1; d_gene: -; v_gene: TRBV3-1; abundance: few; CDR3aa: CASSPRGDRGAFF; CDR3nt: TGTGCCAGCAGCCCAAGGGGAGACAGAGGGGCTTTCTTT
j_gene: TRBJ2-7; d_gene: -; v_gene: TRBV4-1; abundance: many; CDR3aa: CASSQDSDGYYEQYF; CDR3nt: TGCGCCAGCAGCCAAGATTCGGACGGGTATTACGAGCAGTACTTC
j_gene: TRBJ2-1; d_gene: -; v_gene: TRBV6-6; abundance: few; CDR3aa: CASSSQQGWGVFDEQFF; CDR3nt: TGTGCCAGCAGTTCCCAACAGGGTTGGGGTGTGTTCGATGAGCAGTTCTTC
j_gene: TRBJ2-1; d_gene: TRBD2; v_gene: TRBV10-2; abundance: -; CDR3aa: CASSDPRGSGRGEQFF; CDR3nt: TGCGCCAGCAGTGACCCCCGGGGTAGCGGGAGAGGTGAGCAGTTCTTC
j_gene: TRBJ1-1; d_gene: TRBD1; v_gene: TRBV5-1; abundance: -; CDR3aa: CASSLAEQGADYTEAFF; CDR3nt: TGCGCCAGCAGCTTGGCCGAACAGGGGGCAGACTACACTGAAGCTTTCTTT
j_gene: TRBJ2-2; d_gene: -; v_gene: TRBV9; abundance: -; CDR3aa: CASSPSITGELFF; CDR3nt: TGTGCCAGCAGCCCTAGTATCACCGGGGAGCTGTTTTTT
j_gene: TRBJ2-1; d_gene: -; v_gene: TRBV4-3; abundance: few; CDR3aa: CASSQDAVQNEQFF; CDR3nt: TGCGCCAGCAGCCAAGATGCCGTGCAGAATGAGCAGTTCTTC
j_gene: TRBJ1-2; d_gene: -; v_gene: TRBV7-2; abundance: -; CDR3aa: CASSLQGSYGYTF; CDR3nt: TGTGCCAGCAGCTTACAAGGGTCCTATGGCTACACCTTC
j_gene: TRBJ2-7; d_gene: -; v_gene: TRBV4-1; abundance: -; CDR3aa: CASSPGHEGSFEQYF; CDR3nt: TGCGCCAGCAGCCCAGGACACGAAGGCTCATTCGAGCAGTACTTC
j_gene: TRBJ2-3; d_gene: -; v_gene: TRBV1; abundance: -; CDR3aa: CTSSQGSSGPTDTQYF; CDR3nt: TGCACCAGCAGCCAAGGGTCTAGCGGGCCCACAGATACGCAGTATTTT
j_gene: TRBJ2-1; d_gene: TRBD2; v_gene: TRBV29-1; abundance: few; CDR3aa: CSVEALLLAGREFF; CDR3nt: TGCAGCGTTGAAGCCCTACTACTAGCGGGAAGGGAGTTCTTC
j_gene: TRBJ2-7; d_gene: -; v_gene: TRBV19; abundance: -; CDR3aa: CASSIRGYEQYF; CDR3nt: TGTGCCAGTAGTATCCGCGGCTACGAGCAGTACTTC
j_gene: TRBJ1-2; d_gene: -; v_gene: TRBV7-3; abundance: few; CDR3aa: CASSLTGGDGYTF; CDR3nt: TGTGCCAGCAGCTTGACGGGGGGCGATGGCTACACCTTC
j_gene: TRBJ2-1; d_gene: TRBD1; v_gene: TRBV18; abundance: -; CDR3aa: CASSRTGFYNEQFF; CDR3nt: TGTGCCAGCTCCCGGACAGGATTTTACAATGAGCAGTTCTTC
j_gene: TRBJ2-5; d_gene: -; v_gene: TRBV4-2; abundance: few; CDR3aa: CASSQEVVGETQYF; CDR3nt: TGTGCCAGCAGCCAAGAAGTTGTAGGAGAGACCCAGTACTTC
j_gene: TRBJ2-5; d_gene: -; v_gene: TRBV15; abundance: many; CDR3aa: CATSRGQKETQYF; CDR3nt: TGTGCCACCAGCAGAGGACAGAAAGAGACCCAGTACTTC
j_gene: TRBJ2-3; d_gene: -; v_gene: TRBV3-1; abundance: -; CDR3aa: CASSTPLGDTQYF; CDR3nt: TGTGCCAGCAGCACCCCCCTGGGGGATACGCAGTATTTT
j_gene: TRBJ2-2; d_gene: TRBD1; v_gene: TRBV9; abundance: -; CDR3aa: CASSVGTGLTGELFF; CDR3nt: TGTGCCAGCAGCGTAGGGACAGGGTTGACCGGGGAGCTGTTTTTT
j_gene: TRBJ1-1; d_gene: -; v_gene: TRBV29-1; abundance: -; CDR3aa: CSVVRLDTGRSKTEAFF; CDR3nt: TGCAGCGTTGTAAGGTTAGATACCGGGCGGAGTAAAACTGAAGCTTTCTTT
j_gene: TRBJ2-7; d_gene: TRBD1; v_gene: TRBV19; abundance: few; CDR3aa: CASSIDSLPGQGYEQYF; CDR3nt: TGTGCCAGTAGTATAGACTCCCTCCCGGGACAGGGGTACGAGCAGTACTTC
j_gene: TRBJ2-1; d_gene: -; v_gene: TRBV7-2; abundance: -; CDR3aa: CASSKGLLSHEQFF; CDR3nt: TGTGCCAGCAGCAAGGGACTCCTTTCACATGAGCAGTTCTTC
j_gene: TRBJ2-5; d_gene: TRBD2; v_gene: TRBV5-1; abundance: few; CDR3aa: CASSLVGLSGGALETQYF; CDR3nt: TGCGCCAGCAGCTTGGTGGGCCTCAGCGGGGGGGCCCTTGAGACCCAGTACTTC
j_gene: TRBJ1-5; d_gene: -; v_gene: TRBV24-1; abundance: -; CDR3aa: CATSDGRRGGNQPQHF; CDR3nt: TGTGCCACCAGTGACGGACGTAGGGGTGGCAATCAGCCCCAGCATTTT
j_gene: TRBJ2-7; d_gene: TRBD1; v_gene: TRBV12-3/TRBV12-4; abundance: few; CDR3aa: CASSLTDRGYEQYF; CDR3nt: TGTGCCAGCAGTTTAACGGACAGGGGCTACGAGCAGTACTTC
j_gene: TRBJ2-2; d_gene: -; v_gene: TRBV9; abundance: -; CDR3aa: CASSVNTGTPGKGELFF; CDR3nt: TGTGCCAGCAGCGTGAACACTGGGACCCCAGGGAAGGGGGAGCTGTTTTTT
j_gene: TRBJ2-1; d_gene: TRBD2; v_gene: TRBV19; abundance: -; CDR3aa: CATRTSVDEQFF; CDR3nt: TGTGCCACCCGGACTAGCGTTGATGAGCAGTTCTTC
j_gene: TRBJ1-2; d_gene: -; v_gene: TRBV14; abundance: -; CDR3aa: CASSRLGQGSTF; CDR3nt: TGTGCCAGCAGCCGACTTGGGCAGGGTAGCACCTTC
j_gene: TRBJ2-1; d_gene: TRBD2; v_gene: TRBV10-1; abundance: -; CDR3aa: CASRSGRDTYNEQFF; CDR3nt: TGCGCCAGCAGAAGCGGGAGGGATACCTACAATGAGCAGTTCTTC
j_gene: TRBJ2-1; d_gene: -; v_gene: TRBV27; abundance: many; CDR3aa: CASSYLPIGTNEQFF; CDR3nt: TGTGCCAGCAGTTACTTGCCTATAGGCACCAATGAGCAGTTCTTC
j_gene: TRBJ2-7; d_gene: -; v_gene: TRBV6-2/TRBV6-3; abundance: few; CDR3aa: CASSYSGRTYEQYF; CDR3nt: TGTGCCAGCAGTTACTCAGGGAGGACATACGAGCAGTACTTC
j_gene: TRBJ2-7; d_gene: -; v_gene: TRBV14; abundance: -; CDR3aa: CASSQGGFPGLGAYEQYF; CDR3nt: TGTGCCAGCAGCCAAGGCGGGTTCCCGGGCCTTGGGGCCTACGAGCAGTACTTC
j_gene: TRBJ1-5; d_gene: -; v_gene: TRBV12-3/TRBV12-4; abundance: -; CDR3aa: CASRASNQPQHF; CDR3nt: TGTGCCAGCAGGGCTAGCAATCAGCCCCAGCATTTT
j_gene: TRBJ1-1; d_gene: TRBD1; v_gene: TRBV27; abundance: -; CDR3aa: CASSFRAGGAVNTEAFF; CDR3nt: TGTGCCAGCAGTTTCCGGGCAGGGGGGGCTGTGAACACTGAAGCTTTCTTT
j_gene: TRBJ2-2; d_gene: -; v_gene: TRBV5-1; abundance: few; CDR3aa: CASSLRGTAGELFF; CDR3nt: TGCGCCAGCAGCTTGCGCGGGACTGCCGGGGAGCTGTTTTTT
j_gene: TRBJ2-1; d_gene: TRBD2; v_gene: TRBV12-3/TRBV12-4; abundance: few; CDR3aa: CASRRSGVSYNEQFF; CDR3nt: TGTGCCAGCAGACGTAGCGGGGTCAGCTACAATGAGCAGTTCTTC
j_gene: TRBJ1-2; d_gene: -; v_gene: TRBV24-1; abundance: once; CDR3aa: CATSGSTGKGYTF; CDR3nt: TGTGCCACCAGTGGATCAACAGGGAAGGGCTACACCTTC
j_gene: TRBJ1-1; d_gene: TRBD1; v_gene: TRBV9; abundance: -; CDR3aa: CASSEGTVGNTEAFF; CDR3nt: TGTGCCAGCAGCGAGGGGACAGTTGGGAACACTGAAGCTTTCTTT
j_gene: TRBJ2-7; d_gene: -; v_gene: TRBV5-1; abundance: -; CDR3aa: CASSLYGSSYEQYF; CDR3nt: TGCGCCAGCAGCTTGTATGGTAGCTCCTACGAGCAGTACTTC
j_gene: TRBJ1-6; d_gene: TRBD1; v_gene: TRBV10-3; abundance: -; CDR3aa: CAISEKGQGPGNSPLHF; CDR3nt: TGTGCCATCAGTGAGAAGGGACAGGGACCGGGTAATTCACCCCTCCACTTT
j_gene: TRBJ2-5; d_gene: -; v_gene: TRBV6-5; abundance: -; CDR3aa: CASSQGAWETQYF; CDR3nt: TGTGCCAGCAGCCAGGGTGCTTGGGAGACCCAGTACTTC
j_gene: TRBJ2-1; d_gene: TRBD2; v_gene: TRBV15; abundance: -; CDR3aa: CATSRDLSGGSINEQFF; CDR3nt: TGTGCCACCAGCAGAGATTTGAGCGGGGGTTCTATTAATGAGCAGTTCTTC
j_gene: TRBJ1-4; d_gene: -; v_gene: TRBV10-3; abundance: -; CDR3aa: CAISESMAGQHEKLFF; CDR3nt: TGTGCCATCAGTGAGTCGATGGCAGGGCAGCACGAAAAACTGTTTTTT
j_gene: TRBJ2-3; d_gene: TRBD2; v_gene: TRBV5-6; abundance: few; CDR3aa: CASSDTSGHTDTQYF; CDR3nt: TGTGCCAGCAGCGACACTAGCGGACACACAGATACGCAGTATTTT
j_gene: TRBJ2-5; d_gene: -; v_gene: TRBV7-9; abundance: few; CDR3aa: CASSPGVGGAETQYF; CDR3nt: TGTGCCAGCAGCCCGGGGGTCGGGGGCGCAGAGACCCAGTACTTC
j_gene: TRBJ2-2; d_gene: -; v_gene: TRBV12-3/TRBV12-4; abundance: few; CDR3aa: CASSLDPSNTGELFF; CDR3nt: TGTGCCAGCAGCCTTGACCCATCGAACACCGGGGAGCTGTTTTTT
j_gene: TRBJ2-1; d_gene: -; v_gene: TRBV15; abundance: -; CDR3aa: CATSDQGGYNEQFF; CDR3nt: TGTGCCACCAGCGACCAGGGGGGTTACAATGAGCAGTTCTTC